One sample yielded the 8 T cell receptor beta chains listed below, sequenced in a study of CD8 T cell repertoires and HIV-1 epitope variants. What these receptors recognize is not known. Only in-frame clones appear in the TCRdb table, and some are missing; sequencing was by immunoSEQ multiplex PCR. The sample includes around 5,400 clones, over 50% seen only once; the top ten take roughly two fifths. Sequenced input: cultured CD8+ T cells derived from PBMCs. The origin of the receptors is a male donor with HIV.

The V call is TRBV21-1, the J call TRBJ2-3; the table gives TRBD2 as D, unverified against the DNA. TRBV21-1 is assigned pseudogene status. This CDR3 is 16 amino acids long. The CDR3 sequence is CASSITRGASTDTQYF. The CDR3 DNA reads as TGTGCCAGCAGCATCACCCGGGGGGCAAGCACAGATACGCAGTATTTT.

CDR3 sequence reads: CASSGGEELSEAFF. DNA of the CDR3: TGTGCCAGCAGTGGAGGGGAAGAACTCTCTGAAGCTTTCTTT. V and J are TRBV2 and TRBJ1-1; the D gene is possibly TRBD1 (5 bases). CDR1 is SNHLY, CDR2 FYNNEI, per germline. V dropped 4 bases and J dropped 6 bases, with 15 bases sitting between them. The CDR3 is made up of 14 amino acids.

DNA for the CDR3: TGCGCCAGCAGCCAAGATCCTAGCGGGGGGGCAGAGACCCAGTACTTC. It encodes CASSQDPSGGAETQYF. This chain uses TRBV4-3 with TRBJ2-5; 12 positions match TRBD2. Germline lookup yields CDR1 LGHNA and CDR2 YSLEER. The CDR3 contains 16 residues. The V and J ends lost 0 bases and 4 bases, in that order; junction bases with no gene match: 3.

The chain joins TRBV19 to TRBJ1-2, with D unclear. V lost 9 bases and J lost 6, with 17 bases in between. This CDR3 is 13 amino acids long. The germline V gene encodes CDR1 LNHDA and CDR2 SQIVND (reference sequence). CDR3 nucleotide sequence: TGTGCCAGCCGAACCCTGGGTGCGGATGGCTACACCTTC. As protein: CASRTLGADGYTF.

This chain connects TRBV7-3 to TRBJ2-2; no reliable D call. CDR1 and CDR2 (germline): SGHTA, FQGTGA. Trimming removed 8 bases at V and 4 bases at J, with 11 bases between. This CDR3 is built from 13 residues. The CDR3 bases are TGTGCCAGCCGTGTTTCGGGCACCGGGGAGCTGTTTTTT. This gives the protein CASRVSGTGELFF. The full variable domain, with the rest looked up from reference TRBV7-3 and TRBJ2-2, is GAGVSQTPSNKVTEKGKYVELRCDPISGHTALYWYRQSLGQGPEFLIYFQGTGAADDSGLPNDRFFAVRPEGSVSTLKIQRTERGDSAVYLCASRVSGTGELFFGEGSRLTVL.

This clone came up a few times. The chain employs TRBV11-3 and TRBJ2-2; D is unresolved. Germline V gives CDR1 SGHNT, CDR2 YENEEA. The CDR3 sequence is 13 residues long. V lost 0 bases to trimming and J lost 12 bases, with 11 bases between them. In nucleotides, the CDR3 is TGTGCCAGCAGCTTAGAATCAAGTTCCAAGCTGTTTTTT. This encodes CASSLESSSKLFF.

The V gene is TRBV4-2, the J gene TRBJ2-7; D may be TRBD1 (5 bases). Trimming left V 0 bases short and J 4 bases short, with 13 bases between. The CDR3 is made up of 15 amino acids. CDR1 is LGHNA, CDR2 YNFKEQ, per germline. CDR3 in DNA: TGTGCCAGCAGCCAAGAAGATGGGGCCGGGTACGAGCAGTACTTC. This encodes CASSQEDGAGYEQYF.

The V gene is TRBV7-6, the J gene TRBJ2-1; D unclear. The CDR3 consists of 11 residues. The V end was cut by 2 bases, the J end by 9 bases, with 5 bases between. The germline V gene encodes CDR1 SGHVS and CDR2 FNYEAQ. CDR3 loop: CASSLSGEQFF. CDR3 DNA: TGTGCCAGCAGCTTATCTGGTGAGCAGTTCTTC.